This T cell receptor beta chain was sequenced during a study of early T cells in non-severe SARS-CoV-2 infection. TCRdb reanalysed the 5' RACE reads using MiXCR and keeps one entry per CDR3 protein. The top ten hold 3% to 4.5% of the sample, which has approximately 62,000 distinct CDR3 sequences, 9.5% to 15% seen once. This clonotype was recorded at least ten times. The germline V gene has CDR1 KGHSH and CDR2 LQKENI. This CDR3 contains 13 residues. With 4 bases removed from V and 0 bases from J, the gap between germline ends came to 5 bases. The sequencing input was whole blood. This sequence was found in an adult who was a healthcare worker with PCR-confirmed SARS-CoV-2 infection or an uninfected control (not recorded which). This chain uses TRBV18 with TRBJ2-3, with D uncertain. The CDR3 nucleotides are TGTGCCAGCTCACGCTCTAGCACAGATACGCAGTATTTT. Translation: CASSRSSTDTQYF. The whole variable domain, filled in from reference TRBV18 and TRBJ2-3, reads NAGVMQNPRHLVRRRGQEARLRCSPMKGHSHVYWYRQLPEEGLKFMVYLQKENIIDESGMPKERFSAEFPKEGPSILRIQQVVRGDSAAYFCASSRSSTDTQYFGPGTRLTVL.